The subject of this entry is one T cell receptor beta chain. The data are from a study of blood T cell repertoires in COVID-19. Overall study: Italy, Spain and the United States were the sources of the convalescent and acute COVID-19 samples.

Measured with immunoSEQ multiplex PCR; TCRdb has only the in-frame clones, and not every one. The table shows approximately 300,000 clones, with around 90% occurring only once. The CDR3 extends over 12 amino acids. V was clipped by 3 bases and J by 6 bases, with 9 bases between them. In germline, CDR1 is SGDLS, CDR2 YYNGEE. The gene calls are TRBV9 and TRBJ1-2, with D perhaps matching TRBD1 (5 bases). The clonotype originates from a woman aged 50 to 60 who had recovered from COVID-19. Sequencing was done on a sample of peripheral blood. CDR3: CASSGGGDGYTF. The CDR3 DNA is TGTGCCAGCAGCGGGGGAGGGGATGGCTACACCTTC.